The 2 T cell receptor beta chains listed next were all sequenced from one sample in a study of blood T cell repertoires in COVID-19 (dated by TCRdb to about 2020). Libraries came from the immunoSEQ multiplex PCR assay. This immuneACCESS table, as held by TCRdb, lists in-frame sequences with V and J called but not all clones. Of the missing ones, under half trace to an unresolved V gene in checked studies; the others have no known cause. A total of 250,000 to 300,000 clones appear in this sample, approximately 90% of them only once. Of the sample, under 3% is held by the ten largest clones. Sequenced material: PBMCs or T cells enriched from blood (not recorded which). All receptors derive from a middle-aged woman with acute COVID-19.

V gene TRBV6-7 combines with J gene TRBJ2-2, with 13 bases that match TRBD2. TRBV6-7 is given ORF status, its function remaining uncertain. The CDR3 consists of 16 residues. J was trimmed by 8 bases and V by 6 bases; bases with no gene match: 9. The CDR3 here is CASRSTSGRAIGELFF. In DNA form, the CDR3 reads TGTGCCAGCAGAAGCACTAGCGGGAGGGCCATTGGGGAGCTGTTTTTT.

V usage is TRBV6-4 and J usage is TRBJ1-1, with a weak D call TRBD1 (5 bases). V shed 7 bases and J shed 7 bases, with 16 bases lying between them. Germline V lookup: CDR1 MRHNA, CDR2 SNTAGT. The CDR3 is 13 amino acids. The CDR3 loop reads CASIVRGVGEAFF. CDR3 DNA: TGTGCCAGCATTGTCCGGGGGGTAGGTGAAGCTTTCTTT.